The entry below describes one T cell receptor beta chain. The sample holds a few counts of this clone. It has no known antigen specificity. Qualities for individual bases were not recorded, and no much larger clone is one base off. The same CDR3 also results from other DNA sequences found in this sample. These data are taken from a study of CD8+ T cells in alopecia areata (dated by TCRdb to 2016 to 2018). General notes on the study: Treated patients were enrolled in an open-label pilot trial of oral tofacitinib, 5 to 10 mg twice daily, for moderate-to-severe alopecia areata. Tofacitinib was administered for 6 to 18 months, and 6 months of follow-up off drug were then conducted to assess delayed response and recurrence. Disease severity in treated patients was measured with the SALT score, which quantifies the percentage of affected scalp surface area. To study T cell clonal expansion in alopecia areata, the researchers applied high-throughput TCRbeta sequencing to both the C3H/HeJ mouse model and human patients. In humans, TCRbeta sequencing was performed on scalp tissue and on sorted CD4+ and CD8+ peripheral blood T cells from healthy controls and from patients with patchy or totalis/universalis alopecia areata. Biopsies were taken from tofacitinib-treated patients at baseline and again at 4 and 24 weeks into treatment, and several of those patients also had a later scalp biopsy. Scalp clonality was compared among normal scalp (n=4), patchy alopecia areata scalp (n=8), and alopecia totalis/universalis scalp (n=8). RNA came from the PAXgene miRNA kit for fixed scalp, the miRNeasy kit for PBMCs, and the RNeasy kit for mouse skin. Amplification of TCRbeta CDR3 regions was done by immunoSEQ multiplex PCR using 35 Vbeta forward primers and 13 Jbeta reverse primers.

The method was the immunoSEQ multiplex PCR assay. RNA was extracted from all samples and reverse transcribed into cDNA as template for TCR sequencing. SuperScript III was used to make first-strand cDNA, primed with a 2:1 mix of oligo-dT and random hexamers. A synthetic immune receptor repertoire was used to gauge amplification bias, and whatever bias remained was removed computationally. On the study's bioinformatics: After raw reads were preprocessed to remove errors, the CDR3 was defined following IMGT conventions as running from the conserved cysteine to phenylalanine. Clonality was computed by normalizing Shannon entropy by log2 of the number of productive unique TCRs and subtracting the result from 1. Whether each scalp clone was CD4 or CD8 was inferred by checking scalp TCRbeta sequences against the CD4 and CD8 repertoires from sorted blood. In its TCRdb copy, this immuneACCESS table keeps in-frame sequences only and misses some clones. Where compared with another copy, unresolved V genes explain less than half of these, and the others have no known cause. D and trimming were read from the DNA, whereas the V and J calls and clone size are those reported in that table. The sample table holds fewer than 250,000 clones, of which around 64% were seen once. The ten largest clones capture approximately 1.3% of the sample.

Overall study results and their limits: Many expanded lesional clones persisted in scalp and blood during tofacitinib treatment, which may partly explain relapse after stopping treatment. Shared TCR sequences between patients were less evident than in mice, which may be partly attributable to HLA diversity in the patient population. Tofacitinib significantly decreased scalp clonality and the number of expanded CD8+ clones among the top 100 scalp clones. Unlike mouse skin, which is dominated by gammadelta T cells, normal human skin has resident alphabeta T cells that are also sequenced, and this complicates analysis of the scalp TCR repertoire. The treated cohort was small, with a single nonresponder, so links between baseline CD8+ expansion and response need larger studies. Compared with normal scalp, lesional scalp had higher clonality and more expanded CD8+ clones, particularly in alopecia totalis/universalis, a pattern that suggests antigenic drive.

The treatment or condition label here, explained by the study, means: oral pan-JAK inhibitor, 5-10 mg twice daily. Lesional scalp punch biopsies and peripheral blood were obtained from alopecia areata patients. PBMCs were isolated by density centrifugation and stained for CD3, CD4 and CD8, after which CD4+ and CD8+ T cells were sorted on a FACSAria. As encoded in the germline V gene, CDR1 is LGHNA while CDR2 is YSLEER. The CDR3, from cysteine to phenylalanine, totals 13 residues. Only the CDR3 portion is preserved as DNA: 39 bases, with reading frame beginning at the first base. The V and J ends are trimmed by 0 bases and 6 bases, leaving 6 bases between them.

The chain couples TRBV4-3 to TRBJ1-5; confidence is insufficient to name the D gene. The TCR originated in a human donor with alopecia areata. Sequences were derived from CD4+ T cells sorted from blood, sampled between weeks 47 and 50, from a patient treated with tofacitinib. The DNA sequence is given as TGCGCCAGCAGCCAAGAAGAGTTTCAGCCCCAGCATTTT. Translated, this is CASSQEEFQPQHF.